The rows below give T cell receptor beta chains drawn from one sample of a study of blood T cell repertoires in COVID-19. Generated by immunoSEQ multiplex PCR, the TCRdb table keeps only in-frame clones and is missing some. The sample lists about 220,000 clones, roughly four fifths occurring once. The source material was peripheral blood. The receptors come from a woman aged 55 to 70 with acute or convalescent COVID-19. The CDR3 runs from the conserved cysteine through the conserved F or W. The D gene is left open where the match is weak. Clone sizes are given selectively: once, few, many, or a class where the clone is expanded.

v_call	j_call	clone_size	d_call	cdr3_nt	cdr3_aa
TRBV19	TRBJ2-3	NA	NA	TGTGCCAGTAGTCCCGGGACTTTCTCTAGCACAGATACGCAGTATTTT	CASSPGTFSSTDTQYF
TRBV4-3	TRBJ2-5	NA	TRBD2	TGCGCCAGCAGCCAAGATCAGTTAGCTAGCGGGGGGCCCCAAGAGACCCAGTACTTC	CASSQDQLASGGPQETQYF
TRBV6-2/TRBV6-3	TRBJ1-2	NA	TRBD1	TGTGCCAGCAGTCCGGACAGGGGAGGAAGCTATGGCTACACCTTC	CASSPDRGGSYGYTF
TRBV27	TRBJ1-4	NA	NA	TGTGCCAGCAGTGCCCTTACAGGGAATAATGAAAAACTGTTTTTT	CASSALTGNNEKLFF
TRBV7-2	TRBJ2-1	NA	NA	TGTGCCAGCAGCGCGGAGGGGAGCTCCTACAATGAGCAGTTCTTC	CASSAEGSSYNEQFF
TRBV6-5	TRBJ1-6	NA	TRBD1	TGTGCCAGCAGTAACCGGGACAGCAATTCACCCCTCCACTTT	CASSNRDSNSPLHF
TRBV30	TRBJ1-2	once	TRBD1	TGTGCCTGGAGTACCCACACCGGGACAGGGGTTCGTAGCGGCTACACCTTC	CAWSTHTGTGVRSGYTF
TRBV19	TRBJ1-6	once	TRBD1	TGTGCCAGTAAGGACAGGGTAGATTCACCCCTCCACTTT	CASKDRVDSPLHF
TRBV7-9	TRBJ2-7	few	NA	TGTGCCAGCACTGCGGCTTTTAACGAGCAGTACTTC	CASTAAFNEQYF
TRBV27	TRBJ2-5	NA	TRBD2	TGTGCCAGCAGTCCCTCTACTAGCGGGGTGGAGACCCAGTACTTC	CASSPSTSGVETQYF
TRBV4-2	TRBJ1-4	NA	TRBD1	TGTGCCAGCAGCCACTTACAGGGGAATGAAAAACTGTTTTTT	CASSHLQGNEKLFF
TRBV9	TRBJ2-3	once	TRBD2	TGTGCCAGCAGCACTAGCGGGGGGAACACAGATACGCAGTATTTT	CASSTSGGNTDTQYF
TRBV2	TRBJ1-2	NA	TRBD1	TGTGCCAGCAGGATGGGACAGGGAAATGGCTACACCTTC	CASRMGQGNGYTF
TRBV6-5	TRBJ1-5	NA	NA	TGTGCCAGCCGAGACAGGAGCAATCAGCCCCAGCATTTT	CASRDRSNQPQHF
TRBV21-1	TRBJ1-5	NA	NA	TGTGCCAGCAGCAACCGCGGGGGAGGGGACCAGCCCCAGCATTTT	CASSNRGGGDQPQHF
TRBV6-6	TRBJ2-5	NA	NA	TGTGCCAGCAGACCTCCTGGGGCCATACAAGAGACCCAGTACTTC	CASRPPGAIQETQYF
TRBV6-4	TRBJ1-2	NA	TRBD1	TGTGCCAGCATGACAGGGGGGGACTATGGCTACACCTTC	CASMTGGDYGYTF